Listed below are T cell receptor beta chains from one sample, sequenced in a study of CD8 T cells in ankylosing spondylitis. TCRdb used MiXCR to reprocess the 5' RACE reads, holding one entry per CDR3 protein. The repertoire holds 90,000 to 100,000 distinct CDR3 sequences, with almost 8.5% as singletons. Sequencing was done on a sample of blood, either unsorted or a sorted T cell fraction (not recorded which). Receptors were obtained from a male donor with ankylosing spondylitis or in good health (not recorded which). Both conserved end residues are part of each CDR3. A D gene is named only where the DNA matches it firmly. Some rows mark clone size as missing; the rest say once, few, many or name a class of expanded clone.

v_call: TRBV11-2
j_call: TRBJ1-2
d_call: NA
clone_size: many
cdr3_nt: TGTGCCAGCAGCCTAAACGTTGCTGGGGTGTATGGCTACACCTTC
cdr3_aa: CASSLNVAGVYGYTF

v_call: TRBV12-3/TRBV12-4
j_call: TRBJ1-1
d_call: NA
clone_size: many
cdr3_nt: TGTGCCAGCATCCCCGACGGAACGAACACTGAAGCTTTCTTT
cdr3_aa: CASIPDGTNTEAFF

v_call: TRBV11-2
j_call: TRBJ1-5
d_call: TRBD1
clone_size: NA
cdr3_nt: TGTGCCAGCAGCCTCAACCCACAGGGGCTCGGCATGGGCAATCAGCCCCAGCATTTT
cdr3_aa: CASSLNPQGLGMGNQPQHF

v_call: TRBV6-2/TRBV6-3
j_call: TRBJ2-1
d_call: TRBD2
clone_size: many
cdr3_nt: TGTGCCAGCAGCTTACTAGCGGGGGTTCGGAATGAGCAGTTCTTC
cdr3_aa: CASSLLAGVRNEQFF

v_call: TRBV5-1
j_call: TRBJ2-5
d_call: NA
clone_size: many
cdr3_nt: TGCGCCAGCAGCTTGGGACAGATTGGAGAGACCCAGTACTTC
cdr3_aa: CASSLGQIGETQYF

v_call: TRBV5-6
j_call: TRBJ2-3
d_call: NA
clone_size: NA
cdr3_nt: TGTGCCAGCAGCTTCCCGGGCGGGACGCATACGCAGTATTTT
cdr3_aa: CASSFPGGTHTQYF

v_call: TRBV6-6
j_call: TRBJ1-3
d_call: NA
clone_size: many
cdr3_nt: TGTGCCAGCAGTACCTATACTGGAAACACCATATATTTT
cdr3_aa: CASSTYTGNTIYF

v_call: TRBV7-2
j_call: TRBJ1-6
d_call: NA
clone_size: NA
cdr3_nt: TGTGCCAGCAGCTTACGGGCAAATAATTCACCCCTCCACTTT
cdr3_aa: CASSLRANNSPLHF

v_call: TRBV7-8
j_call: TRBJ2-7
d_call: NA
clone_size: many
cdr3_nt: TGTGCCAGCAGCTTACGGTTTTCCTACGAGCAGTACTTC
cdr3_aa: CASSLRFSYEQYF

v_call: TRBV5-1
j_call: TRBJ2-1
d_call: NA
clone_size: many
cdr3_nt: TGCGCCAGCAGCTTGCCCTACTACAATGAGCAGTTCTTC
cdr3_aa: CASSLPYYNEQFF

v_call: TRBV7-2
j_call: TRBJ2-1
d_call: NA
clone_size: many
cdr3_nt: TGTGCCAGCAGCGCGTTTCGTTCCCATGACAATGAGCAGTTCTTC
cdr3_aa: CASSAFRSHDNEQFF

v_call: TRBV29-1
j_call: TRBJ2-1
d_call: NA
clone_size: NA
cdr3_nt: TGCAGCCCTGTTAGGCTAGCGCGTTACAATGAGCAGTTCTTC
cdr3_aa: CSPVRLARYNEQFF

v_call: TRBV20-1
j_call: TRBJ1-2
d_call: TRBD1
clone_size: many
cdr3_nt: TGCAGTGCTAGTTCGGGACAGTTTGGTGGCTACACCTTC
cdr3_aa: CSASSGQFGGYTF

v_call: TRBV19
j_call: TRBJ2-2
d_call: NA
clone_size: few
cdr3_nt: TGTGCCAGTAGTATCTCGGAAGAGGCCGGGGAGCTGTTTTTT
cdr3_aa: CASSISEEAGELFF

v_call: TRBV5-1
j_call: TRBJ2-1
d_call: NA
clone_size: many
cdr3_nt: TGCGCCAGCAGCTTGGCCCAGTGGGACTCCTACAATGAGCAGTTCTTC
cdr3_aa: CASSLAQWDSYNEQFF

v_call: TRBV7-2
j_call: TRBJ1-5
d_call: NA
clone_size: few
cdr3_nt: TGTGCCAGCAGCCCACAGACGACCTCGGGGCCCCAGCATTTT
cdr3_aa: CASSPQTTSGPQHF

v_call: TRBV19
j_call: TRBJ2-1
d_call: NA
clone_size: NA
cdr3_nt: TGTGCCAGTACCCGGGCGGCGGGACAGCTCAATGAGCAGTTCTTC
cdr3_aa: CASTRAAGQLNEQFF

v_call: TRBV11-2
j_call: TRBJ2-5
d_call: TRBD2
clone_size: few
cdr3_nt: TGTGCCAGCAGCTTGGTTGTTAGCGGGGGAGAGACCCAGTACTTC
cdr3_aa: CASSLVVSGGETQYF

v_call: TRBV30
j_call: TRBJ2-3
d_call: TRBD2
clone_size: many
cdr3_nt: TGTGCCTGGGCACTAGCGGGACTCACAGATACGCAGTATTTT
cdr3_aa: CAWALAGLTDTQYF

v_call: TRBV10-3
j_call: TRBJ2-1
d_call: NA
clone_size: few
cdr3_nt: TGTGCCATCAGTGAGCGAGGGATCAATGAGCAGTTCTTC
cdr3_aa: CAISERGINEQFF

v_call: TRBV12-3/TRBV12-4
j_call: TRBJ1-1
d_call: NA
clone_size: many
cdr3_nt: TGTGCCAGCAGTCCAGCCTCCCACACTGAAGCTTTCTTT
cdr3_aa: CASSPASHTEAFF

v_call: TRBV20-1
j_call: TRBJ2-1
d_call: TRBD2
clone_size: few
cdr3_nt: TGCAGTTCTCCGGGACGGAGGGGACTAGCGGGAGGCCTCGGCTACAATGAGCAGTTCTTC
cdr3_aa: CSSPGRRGLAGGLGYNEQFF

v_call: TRBV7-2
j_call: TRBJ2-5
d_call: NA
clone_size: NA
cdr3_nt: TGTGCCAGCTTGAGCTCCTACCAAGAGACCCAGTACTTC
cdr3_aa: CASLSSYQETQYF

v_call: TRBV20-1
j_call: TRBJ2-7
d_call: NA
clone_size: many
cdr3_nt: TGCAGTGCTACCGACGGCTACGAGCAGTACTTC
cdr3_aa: CSATDGYEQYF

v_call: TRBV7-2
j_call: TRBJ2-1
d_call: TRBD2
clone_size: NA
cdr3_nt: TGTGCCAGCAGCTTAGGGCTAGCGGGAGGCAATGAGCAGTTCTTC
cdr3_aa: CASSLGLAGGNEQFF

v_call: TRBV3-1
j_call: TRBJ2-3
d_call: NA
clone_size: many
cdr3_nt: TGTGCCACCAGCGGGCAGGTGCGGGATACGCAGTATTTT
cdr3_aa: CATSGQVRDTQYF

v_call: TRBV5-1
j_call: TRBJ2-1
d_call: NA
clone_size: NA
cdr3_nt: TGCGCCAGCAGCTTGCCATACTACAGTGAGCAGTTCTTC
cdr3_aa: CASSLPYYSEQFF

v_call: TRBV12-3/TRBV12-4
j_call: TRBJ1-2
d_call: NA
clone_size: many
cdr3_nt: TGTGCCAGCAGAGCGGTTAACTATGGCTACACCTTC
cdr3_aa: CASRAVNYGYTF

v_call: TRBV20-1
j_call: TRBJ2-1
d_call: TRBD2
clone_size: many
cdr3_nt: TGCAGTGCTAGGTGGTTCGGCGGGAGTCTCAACAATGAGCAGTTCTTC
cdr3_aa: CSARWFGGSLNNEQFF

v_call: TRBV7-7
j_call: TRBJ2-7
d_call: TRBD2
clone_size: many
cdr3_nt: TGTGCTAGCAGCCGGGGGGGACCCTACGAGCAGTACTTC
cdr3_aa: CASSRGGPYEQYF

v_call: TRBV12-3/TRBV12-4
j_call: TRBJ1-1
d_call: NA
clone_size: many
cdr3_nt: TGTGCCAGCAGTTTAACCCCCCTGGCCCTGAACACTGAAGCTTTCTTT
cdr3_aa: CASSLTPLALNTEAFF

v_call: TRBV7-9
j_call: TRBJ2-3
d_call: NA
clone_size: few
cdr3_nt: TGTGCCAGCAGCTTGGTTCAAGAGGAAGATACGCAGTATTTT
cdr3_aa: CASSLVQEEDTQYF

v_call: TRBV12-3/TRBV12-4
j_call: TRBJ1-1
d_call: NA
clone_size: many
cdr3_nt: TGTGCCAGCAGTTTGTTGGGGGGCACTGAAGCTTTCTTT
cdr3_aa: CASSLLGGTEAFF